This TCR beta chain was documented in a study of long-term antiretroviral therapy in people with HIV. This clone has only one observation. Its cognate antigen is unknown. Regarding the study as a whole: An increase in diversity followed ART, yet levels stayed below transplant donor controls.

Version v3.0 of the immunoSEQ assay ran at survey level. Here immunoSEQ multiplex PCR was the method, and the copy in TCRdb shows in-frame clones only, minus some. The repertoire holds about 18,000 clones, 91% seen once, with about 9.6% in the top ten. The samples comprised roughly 0.9-11 million cryopreserved PBMC ahead of DNA extraction. This receptor was obtained from a man in his fifties with HIV. The sequenced sample was unsorted PBMCs, obtained 3 years after starting antiretroviral therapy.

CDR3 region: CASRGRGNEKLFF. CDR3 DNA: TGTGCCAGCAGAGGCAGGGGAAATGAAAAACTGTTTTTT. The V gene is TRBV6-5, the J gene TRBJ1-4; the D gene is possibly TRBD1 (6 bases). There are 13 residues in the CDR3. V lost 6 bases and J 5 bases, leaving 10 bases between the germline ends. Germline V lookup: CDR1 MNHEY, CDR2 SVGAGI.